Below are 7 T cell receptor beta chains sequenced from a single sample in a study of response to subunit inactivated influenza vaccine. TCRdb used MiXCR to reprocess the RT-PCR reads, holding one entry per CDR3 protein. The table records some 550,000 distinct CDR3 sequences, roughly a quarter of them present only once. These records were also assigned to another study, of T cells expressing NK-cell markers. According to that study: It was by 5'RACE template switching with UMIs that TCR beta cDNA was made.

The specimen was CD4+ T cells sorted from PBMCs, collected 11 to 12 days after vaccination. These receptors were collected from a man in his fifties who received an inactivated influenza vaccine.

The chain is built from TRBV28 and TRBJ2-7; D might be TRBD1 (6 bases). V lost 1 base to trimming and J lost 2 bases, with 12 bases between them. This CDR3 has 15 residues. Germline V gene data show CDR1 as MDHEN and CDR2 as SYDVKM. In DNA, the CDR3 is TGTGCCAGCAGTTTATTGTCGGCAGGGGCCTACGAGCAGTACTTC. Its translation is CASSLLSAGAYEQYF.

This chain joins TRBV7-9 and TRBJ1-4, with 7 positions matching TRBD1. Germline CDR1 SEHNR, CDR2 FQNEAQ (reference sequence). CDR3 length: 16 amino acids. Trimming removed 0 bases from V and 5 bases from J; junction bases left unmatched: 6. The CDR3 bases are TGTGCCAGCAGCTTAGCGATGACAGGGTTGAATGAAAAACTGTTTTTT. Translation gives CASSLAMTGLNEKLFF.

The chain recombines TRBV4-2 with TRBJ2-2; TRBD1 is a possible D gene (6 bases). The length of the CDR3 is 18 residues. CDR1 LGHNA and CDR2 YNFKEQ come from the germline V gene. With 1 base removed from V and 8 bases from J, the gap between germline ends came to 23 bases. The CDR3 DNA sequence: TGTGCCAGCAGCCAAGCGGGGTGGGGGCCAGTCCGGTCGGGGGAGCTGTTTTTT. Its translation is CASSQAGWGPVRSGELFF.

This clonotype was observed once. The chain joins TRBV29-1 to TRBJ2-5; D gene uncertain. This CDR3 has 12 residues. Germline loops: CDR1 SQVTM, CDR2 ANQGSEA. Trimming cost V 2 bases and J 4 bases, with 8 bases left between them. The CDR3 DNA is TGCAGCGTTGAACTGGGTTCAGAGACCCAGTACTTC. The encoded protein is CSVELGSETQYF.

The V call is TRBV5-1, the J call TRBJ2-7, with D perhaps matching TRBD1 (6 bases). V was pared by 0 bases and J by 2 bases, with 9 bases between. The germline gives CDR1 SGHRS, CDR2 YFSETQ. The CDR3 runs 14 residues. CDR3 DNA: TGCGCCAGCAGCTTGGAGGGACAAGCCTACGAGCAGTACTTC. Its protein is CASSLEGQAYEQYF. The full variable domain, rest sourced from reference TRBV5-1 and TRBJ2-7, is KAGVTQTPRYLIKTRGQQVTLSCSPISGHRSVSWYQQTPGQGLQFLFEYFSETQRNKGNFPGRFSGRQFSNSRSEMNVSTLELGDSALYLCASSLEGQAYEQYFGPGTRLTVT.

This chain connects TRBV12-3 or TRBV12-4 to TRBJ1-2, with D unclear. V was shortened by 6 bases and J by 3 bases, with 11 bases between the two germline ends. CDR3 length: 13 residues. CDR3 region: CASSSDGDYGYTF. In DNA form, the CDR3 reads TGTGCCAGCAGCAGTGACGGGGACTATGGCTACACCTTC.

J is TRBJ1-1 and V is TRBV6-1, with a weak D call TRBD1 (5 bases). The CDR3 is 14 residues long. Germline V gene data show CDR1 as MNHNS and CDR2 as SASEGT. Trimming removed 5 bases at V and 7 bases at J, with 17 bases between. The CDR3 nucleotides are TGTGCCAGCAGTCTGTATGGAGGGGCCAATGAAGCTTTCTTT. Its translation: CASSLYGGANEAFF.